A single sample is the source of the 8 T cell receptor beta chains below, sequenced in a study of T cell responses to AZD1222 COVID-19 vaccine. The repertoire was sequenced with immunoSEQ multiplex PCR; TCRdb's copy has only in-frame clones and lacks some. The data contain roughly 70,000 clones, just over 85% of them seen just once; the ten biggest clones take up less than 3%. The sample was peripheral blood, taken on day 0 of AZD1222 vaccination. Source of these receptors: an adult in good health.

The chain is built from TRBV28 and TRBJ2-1; D is unresolved. Germline CDR1 MDHEN, CDR2 SYDVKM. V shed 5 bases and J shed 8 bases, with 13 bases lying between them. The length of the CDR3 is 13 residues. CDR3 bases: TGTGCCAGCAGTGTTAGGCCCTTCGATGAGCAGTTCTTC. Protein: CASSVRPFDEQFF.

This chain joins TRBV28 and TRBJ1-2, with 9 nucleotides matching TRBD1. CDR1 and CDR2 from the germline V gene are MDHEN and SYDVKM. The V gene end was trimmed by 5 bases and the J gene end by 4 bases; junction bases not matched to a gene: 5. This CDR3 comprises 14 residues. CDR3 DNA: TGTGCCAGCAGTCCCGGGACAGGGACCTATGGCTACACCTTC. This gives the protein CASSPGTGTYGYTF.

This clone was detected only once. The rearrangement uses TRBV7-8 and TRBJ1-4, with D perhaps matching TRBD1 (6 bases). Germline CDR1 SGHVS, CDR2 FQNEAQ. This CDR3 is 15 amino acids long. Trimming left V 0 bases short and J 8 bases short, with 13 bases between. This CDR3 is CASSLAGGANEKLFF. The DNA of the CDR3 is TGTGCCAGCAGCTTAGCGGGGGGGGCAAACGAAAAACTGTTTTTT.

The rearrangement uses TRBV28 and TRBJ1-1; weak D call: TRBD1 (6 bases). Germline values: CDR1 MDHEN, CDR2 SYDVKM. V was pared by 1 base and J by 4 bases, with 10 bases between. The CDR3 runs to 14 residues. The CDR3 nucleotides read TGTGCCAGCAGTTTATTTCAGGGGACCACTGAAGCTTTCTTT. It specifies CASSLFQGTTEAFF.

This chain connects TRBV2 to TRBJ1-1; no firm D call. V dropped 5 bases and J dropped 5 bases, with 12 bases sitting between them. Germline CDR1 is SNHLY and CDR2 is FYNNEI. The CDR3 consists of 13 residues. The CDR3 here is CASSPWTGTEAFF. DNA of the CDR3: TGTGCCAGCAGTCCGTGGACTGGGACTGAAGCTTTCTTT.

The J gene is TRBJ1-2, the V gene TRBV3-1 (or the pseudogene TRBV3-2), with unresolved D. V was pared by 0 bases and J by 4 bases, with 9 bases between. Germline CDR1 reads LGHDT; CDR2 reads YNNKEL (reference sequence). The CDR3 is made up of 14 amino acids. This CDR3 reads CASSQDTVSYGYTF. In DNA form, the CDR3 reads TGTGCCAGCAGCCAAGATACAGTAAGCTATGGCTACACCTTC.

A single count supports this clone. The V call is TRBV4-1, the J call TRBJ1-1, with 7 bases aligning to TRBD1. Germline CDR1 and CDR2: MGHRA and YSYEKL. This CDR3 has 14 residues. V lost 4 bases and J lost 2; bases outside the gene matches: 4. The CDR3 nucleotides are TGCGCCAGCAGCCGCTACAGGGGAAACACTGAAGCTTTCTTT. Protein product: CASSRYRGNTEAFF.

This chain uses TRBV3-1 (or the pseudogene TRBV3-2) with TRBJ1-5; D is perhaps TRBD1 (6 bases). The CDR3 loop spans 14 amino acids. The germline V gene encodes CDR1 LGHDT and CDR2 YNNKEL (reference sequence). V was shortened by 5 bases and J by 6 bases, with 14 bases between the two germline ends. DNA of the CDR3: TGTGCCAGCAGCAAAGCAGGGGAGCGTCAGCCCCAGCATTTT. Translated, it gives CASSKAGERQPQHF.